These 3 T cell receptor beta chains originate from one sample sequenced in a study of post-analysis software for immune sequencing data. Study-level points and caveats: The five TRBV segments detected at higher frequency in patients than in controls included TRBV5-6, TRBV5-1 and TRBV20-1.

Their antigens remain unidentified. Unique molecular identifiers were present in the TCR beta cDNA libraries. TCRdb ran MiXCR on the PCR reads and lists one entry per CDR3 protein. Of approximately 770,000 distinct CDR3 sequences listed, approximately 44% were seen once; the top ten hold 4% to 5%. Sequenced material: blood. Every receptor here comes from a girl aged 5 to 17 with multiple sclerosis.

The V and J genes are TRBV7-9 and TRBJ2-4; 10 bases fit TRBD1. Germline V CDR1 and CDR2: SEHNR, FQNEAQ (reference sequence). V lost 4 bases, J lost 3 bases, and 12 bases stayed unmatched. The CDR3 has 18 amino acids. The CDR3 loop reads CASSWASGTGVLKNIQYF. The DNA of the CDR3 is TGTGCCAGCAGCTGGGCGTCCGGGACAGGGGTCCTCAAAAACATTCAGTACTTC.

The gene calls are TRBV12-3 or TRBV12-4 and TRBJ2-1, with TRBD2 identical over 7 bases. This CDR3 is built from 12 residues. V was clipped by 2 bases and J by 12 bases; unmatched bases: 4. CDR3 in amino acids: CASSLRLAVQFF. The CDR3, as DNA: TGTGCCAGCAGTTTAAGGCTAGCGGTGCAGTTCTTC.

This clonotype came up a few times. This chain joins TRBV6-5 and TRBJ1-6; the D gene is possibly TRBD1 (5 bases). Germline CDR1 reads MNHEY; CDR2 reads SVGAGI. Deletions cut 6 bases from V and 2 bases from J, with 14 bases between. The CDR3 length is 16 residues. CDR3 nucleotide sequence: TGTGCCAGCAGAAAGACCGTGACAGCCTATAATTCACCCCTCCACTTT. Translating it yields CASRKTVTAYNSPLHF.